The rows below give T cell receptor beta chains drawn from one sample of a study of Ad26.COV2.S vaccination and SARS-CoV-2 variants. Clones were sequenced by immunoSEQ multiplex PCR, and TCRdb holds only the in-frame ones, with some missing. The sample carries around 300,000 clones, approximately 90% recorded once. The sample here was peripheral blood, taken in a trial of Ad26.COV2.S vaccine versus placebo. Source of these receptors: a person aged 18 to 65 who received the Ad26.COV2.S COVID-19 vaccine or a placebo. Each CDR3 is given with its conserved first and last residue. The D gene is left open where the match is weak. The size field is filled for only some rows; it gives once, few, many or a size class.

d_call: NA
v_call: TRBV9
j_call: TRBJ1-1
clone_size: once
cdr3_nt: TGTGCCAGCAGCGTAGGGACGGCCCCCGAAGCTTTCTTT
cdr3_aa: CASSVGTAPEAFF

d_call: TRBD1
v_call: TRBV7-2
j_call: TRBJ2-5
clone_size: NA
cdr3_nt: TGTGCCAGCAGCTCAGGGTACAGGGGTCGAGAGACCCAGTACTTC
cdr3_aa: CASSSGYRGRETQYF

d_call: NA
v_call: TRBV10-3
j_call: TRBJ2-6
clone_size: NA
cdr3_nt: TGTGCCATCACAGACTCCCGGGACCAGGGGGGGACTGGGGCCAACGTCCTGACTTTC
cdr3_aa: CAITDSRDQGGTGANVLTF

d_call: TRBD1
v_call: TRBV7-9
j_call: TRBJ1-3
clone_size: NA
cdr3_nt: TGTGCCAGCAGCCATACCGGGACAGGGCCTGAATGGTCTGGAAACACCATATATTTT
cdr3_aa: CASSHTGTGPEWSGNTIYF

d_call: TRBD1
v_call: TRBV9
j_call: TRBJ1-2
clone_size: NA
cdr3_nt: TGTGCCAGCAGCGCGACAGGGACGGGTTACTATGGCTACACCTTC
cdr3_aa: CASSATGTGYYGYTF

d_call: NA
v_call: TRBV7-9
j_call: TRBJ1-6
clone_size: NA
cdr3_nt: TGTGCCAGCAGCCGCGGGACCACTAATTCACCCCTCCACTTT
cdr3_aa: CASSRGTTNSPLHF

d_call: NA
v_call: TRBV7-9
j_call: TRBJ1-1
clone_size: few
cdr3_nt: TGTGCCAGCAGCTTAGTTTCAGGGCCCACTGAAGCTTTCTTT
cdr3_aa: CASSLVSGPTEAFF

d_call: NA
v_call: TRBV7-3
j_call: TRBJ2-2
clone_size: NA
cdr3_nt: TGTGCCAGCAGCTTAGGTGGAGTAGGTAACGGGGAGCTGTTTTTT
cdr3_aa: CASSLGGVGNGELFF

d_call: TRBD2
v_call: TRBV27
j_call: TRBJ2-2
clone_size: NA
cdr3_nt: TGTGCCAGCAGTTTACGGGGACTAGCGGGAGTGGAAGGTGCGAACACCGGGGAGCTGTTTTTT
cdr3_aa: CASSLRGLAGVEGANTGELFF

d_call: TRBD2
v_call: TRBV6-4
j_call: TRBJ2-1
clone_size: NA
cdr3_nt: TGTGCCAGCAGCTTGATCGGGGGGGCCGGATACAATGAGCAGTTCTTC
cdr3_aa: CASSLIGGAGYNEQFF

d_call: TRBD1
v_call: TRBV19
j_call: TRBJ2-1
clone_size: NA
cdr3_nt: TGTGCCAGTATCAGGACAGGGGAACGGTATGAGCAGTTCTTC
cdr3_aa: CASIRTGERYEQFF

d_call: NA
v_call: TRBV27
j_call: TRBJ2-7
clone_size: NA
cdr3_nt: TGTGCCAGCAGTTTAATTAGGACAAGGGTGTCCTACGAGCAGTACTTC
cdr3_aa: CASSLIRTRVSYEQYF

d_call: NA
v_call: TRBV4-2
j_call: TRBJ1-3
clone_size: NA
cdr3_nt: TGTGCCAGCAGCCAAGGAATGGGTCGGAGCTCTGGAAACACCATATATTTT
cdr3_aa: CASSQGMGRSSGNTIYF

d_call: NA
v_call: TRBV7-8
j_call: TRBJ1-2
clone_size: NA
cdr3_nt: TGTGCCAGCAGCCCAAAGGAGGGGGGCCACTATGGCTACACCTTC
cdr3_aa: CASSPKEGGHYGYTF

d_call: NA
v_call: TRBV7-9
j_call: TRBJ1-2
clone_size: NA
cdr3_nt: TGTGCCAGCAGCTTAGTGGCAGGGATTTACTATGGCTACACCTTC
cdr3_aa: CASSLVAGIYYGYTF

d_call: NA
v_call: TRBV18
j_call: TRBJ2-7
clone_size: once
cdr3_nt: TGTGCCAGCTCGTCGGGTCCCTACGAGCAGTACTTC
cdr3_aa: CASSSGPYEQYF

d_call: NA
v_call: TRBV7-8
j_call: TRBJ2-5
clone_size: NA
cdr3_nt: TGTGCCAGCAGCTTAGCAGTCAGATTCCGTCTAGCTGCGGAGACCCAGTACTTC
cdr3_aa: CASSLAVRFRLAAETQYF

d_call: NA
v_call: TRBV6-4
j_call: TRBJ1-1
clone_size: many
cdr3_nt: TGTGCCAGCAGTGACGGGGAGAACACTGAAGCTTTCTTT
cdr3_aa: CASSDGENTEAFF

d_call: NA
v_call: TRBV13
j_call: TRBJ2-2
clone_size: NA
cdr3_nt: TGTGCCAGCAGCCCCCGACGGGGGCGCTCAGACACCGGGGAGCTGTTTTTT
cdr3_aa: CASSPRRGRSDTGELFF

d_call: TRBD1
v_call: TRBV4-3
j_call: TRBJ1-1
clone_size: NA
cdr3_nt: TGCGCCAGCAGCCAAGATTGGGGACAGGGGTTGGCGAACACTGAAGCTTTCTTT
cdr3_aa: CASSQDWGQGLANTEAFF

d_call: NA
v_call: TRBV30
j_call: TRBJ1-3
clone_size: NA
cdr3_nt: TGTGCCTGGAGTAGGATTGGGGGACCTATCACCTCTGGAAACACCATATATTTT
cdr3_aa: CAWSRIGGPITSGNTIYF

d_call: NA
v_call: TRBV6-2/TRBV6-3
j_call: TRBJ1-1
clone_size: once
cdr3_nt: TGTGCCAGCAGTTACTCGGGGTCAGGAGACACTGAAGCTTTCTTT
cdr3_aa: CASSYSGSGDTEAFF

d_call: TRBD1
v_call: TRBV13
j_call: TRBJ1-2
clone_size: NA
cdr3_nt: TGTGCCAGCAGCTACGGACAGGGACTTCGCGGCTACACCTTC
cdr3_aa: CASSYGQGLRGYTF

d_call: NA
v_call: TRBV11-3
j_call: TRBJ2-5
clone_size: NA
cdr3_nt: TGTGCCAGCAGCTTAGGGCCCCAAGAGACCCAGTACTTC
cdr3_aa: CASSLGPQETQYF

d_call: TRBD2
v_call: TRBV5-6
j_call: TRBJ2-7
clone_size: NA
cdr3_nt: TGTGCCAGCAACGACGGGGGGGTCCCCTCCTACGAGCAGTACTTC
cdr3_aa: CASNDGGVPSYEQYF

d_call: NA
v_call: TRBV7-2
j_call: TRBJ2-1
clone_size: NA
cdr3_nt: TGTGCCAGCAGCTTAGAGCCTACTAAGGTCGATGAGCAGTTCTTC
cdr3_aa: CASSLEPTKVDEQFF

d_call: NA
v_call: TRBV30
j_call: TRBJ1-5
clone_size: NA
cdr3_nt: TGTGCCTGGAGTGTACCCCAACGCAATCAGCCCCAGCATTTT
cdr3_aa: CAWSVPQRNQPQHF

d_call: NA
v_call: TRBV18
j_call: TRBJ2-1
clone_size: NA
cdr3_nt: TGTGCCAGCTCACCATTCGGGAGCGGGTCCTACAATGAGCAGTTCTTC
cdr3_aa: CASSPFGSGSYNEQFF

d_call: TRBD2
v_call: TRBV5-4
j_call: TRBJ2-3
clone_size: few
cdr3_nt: TGTGCCAGCAGCTTAGGGACTAGCGGCACCCAGGGGGATACGCAGTATTTT
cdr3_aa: CASSLGTSGTQGDTQYF

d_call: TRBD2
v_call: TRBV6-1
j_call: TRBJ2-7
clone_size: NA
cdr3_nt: TGTGCCAGCAGTGGGTGGCCTAGCGGGATAAGAACCTACGAGCAGTACTTC
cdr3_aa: CASSGWPSGIRTYEQYF

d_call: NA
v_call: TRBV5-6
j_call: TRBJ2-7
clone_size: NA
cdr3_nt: TGTGCCAGCAGCTTGGTGGGTCCAGACTTATACTACGAGCAGTACTTC
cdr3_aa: CASSLVGPDLYYEQYF

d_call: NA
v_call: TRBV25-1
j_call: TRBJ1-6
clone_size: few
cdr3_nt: TGTGCCAGCAGTGAAGGGGTAGGGACCCCAAATTCACCCCTCCACTTT
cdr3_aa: CASSEGVGTPNSPLHF

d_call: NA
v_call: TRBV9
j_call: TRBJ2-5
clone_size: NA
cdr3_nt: TGTGCCAGCAGCGTAGGGGAGGCGATGGATCAAGGGACCCAGTACTTC
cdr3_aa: CASSVGEAMDQGTQYF

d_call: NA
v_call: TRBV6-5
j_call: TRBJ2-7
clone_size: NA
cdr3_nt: TGTGCCAGTGATTCGCCGGGACACTTTAGCGAGCAGTACTTC
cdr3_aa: CASDSPGHFSEQYF

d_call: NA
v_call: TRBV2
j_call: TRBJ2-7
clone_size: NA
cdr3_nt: TGTGCCAGCAGTGTACCAGCGAAGCAGTACTTC
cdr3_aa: CASSVPAKQYF

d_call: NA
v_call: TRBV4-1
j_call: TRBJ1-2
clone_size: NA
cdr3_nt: TGCGCCAGCAGCCAACCCGGACAGCTCTATGGCTACACCTTC
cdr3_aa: CASSQPGQLYGYTF

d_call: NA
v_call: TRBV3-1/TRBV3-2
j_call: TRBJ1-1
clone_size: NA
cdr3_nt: TGTGCCAGCAGCCACGAGGGACCGAACACTGAAGCTTTCTTT
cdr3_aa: CASSHEGPNTEAFF

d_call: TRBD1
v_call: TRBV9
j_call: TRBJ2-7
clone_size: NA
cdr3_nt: TGTGCCAGCAGCGACCGGGACAGGGGTTACGAGCAGTACTTC
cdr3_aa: CASSDRDRGYEQYF

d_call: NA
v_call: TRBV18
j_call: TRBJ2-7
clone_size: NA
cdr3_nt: TGTGCCAGCTCACTACAGGGTTCCTACGAGCAGTACTTC
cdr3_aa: CASSLQGSYEQYF

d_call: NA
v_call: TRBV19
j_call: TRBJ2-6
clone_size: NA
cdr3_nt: TGTGCCAGTAGTATGGCCGGGCGTGGGGCCAACGTCCTGACTTTC
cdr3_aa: CASSMAGRGANVLTF

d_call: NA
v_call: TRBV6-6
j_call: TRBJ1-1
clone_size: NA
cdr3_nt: TGTGCCAGCAGTCCCGGGTCAATTGCTTTCTTT
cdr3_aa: CASSPGSIAFF

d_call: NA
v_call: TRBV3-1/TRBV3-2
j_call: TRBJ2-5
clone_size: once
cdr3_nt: TGTGCCAGCAGCCGAACCCCGACAGGTTTCCAAGAGACCCAGTACTTC
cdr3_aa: CASSRTPTGFQETQYF

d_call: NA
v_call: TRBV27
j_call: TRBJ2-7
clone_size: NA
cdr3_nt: TGTGCCAGCAGTTTATCTCGGGAAATTTACGAGCAGTACTTC
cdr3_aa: CASSLSREIYEQYF

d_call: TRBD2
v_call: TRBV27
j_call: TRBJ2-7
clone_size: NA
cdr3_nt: TGTGCCAGCAGTTCGGGACTACAACCCTACGAGCAGTACTTC
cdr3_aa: CASSSGLQPYEQYF

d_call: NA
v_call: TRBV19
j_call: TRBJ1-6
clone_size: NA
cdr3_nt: TGTGCCAGTAGTAAAGCCGGCCCGCCCTTTAGCTCCTATAATTCACCCCTCCACTTT
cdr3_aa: CASSKAGPPFSSYNSPLHF

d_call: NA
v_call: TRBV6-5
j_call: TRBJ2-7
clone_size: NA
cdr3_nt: TGTGCCAGCTCAACCCCGGGCGGAACCTACGAGCAGTACTTC
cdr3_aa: CASSTPGGTYEQYF

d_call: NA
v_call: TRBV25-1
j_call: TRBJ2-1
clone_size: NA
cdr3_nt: TGTGCCAGCAGTCTCCCGCACAATGAGCAGTTCTTC
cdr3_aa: CASSLPHNEQFF

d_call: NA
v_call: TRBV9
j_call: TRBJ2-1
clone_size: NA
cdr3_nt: TGTGCCAGCAGGGGTGGGCTAAGGGGTGAGCAGTTCTTC
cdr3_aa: CASRGGLRGEQFF

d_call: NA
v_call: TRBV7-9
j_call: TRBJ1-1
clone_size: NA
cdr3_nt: TGTGCCAGCAGCTTAGAATACGACAGAGCTTTCTTT
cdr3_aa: CASSLEYDRAFF

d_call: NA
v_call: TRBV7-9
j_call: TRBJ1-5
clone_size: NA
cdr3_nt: TGTGCCAGCAGCTCAACGGTGGGTTTTCAGCCCCAGCATTTT
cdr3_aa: CASSSTVGFQPQHF

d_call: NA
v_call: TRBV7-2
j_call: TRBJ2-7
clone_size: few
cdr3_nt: TGTGCCAGCAGCTCCCCCCCACACGGGGTCCACGAGCAGTACTTC
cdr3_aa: CASSSPPHGVHEQYF

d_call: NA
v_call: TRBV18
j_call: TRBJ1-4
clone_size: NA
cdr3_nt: TGTGCCAGCTCGGGGGTACCTAATGAAAAACTGTTTTTT
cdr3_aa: CASSGVPNEKLFF

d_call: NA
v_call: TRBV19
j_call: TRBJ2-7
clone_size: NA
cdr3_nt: TGTGCCAGTAGTATAGACTGGACAGCCACCTACGAGCAGTACTTC
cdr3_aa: CASSIDWTATYEQYF

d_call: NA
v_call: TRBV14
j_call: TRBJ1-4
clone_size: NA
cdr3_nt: TGTGCCAGCAGCCCGGACCTGCGGGCAAAACTGTTTTTT
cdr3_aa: CASSPDLRAKLFF

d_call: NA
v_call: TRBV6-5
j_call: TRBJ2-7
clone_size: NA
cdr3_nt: TGTGCCAGCAGTTACTCTGACAATTTCGGCGAGCAGTACTTC
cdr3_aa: CASSYSDNFGEQYF